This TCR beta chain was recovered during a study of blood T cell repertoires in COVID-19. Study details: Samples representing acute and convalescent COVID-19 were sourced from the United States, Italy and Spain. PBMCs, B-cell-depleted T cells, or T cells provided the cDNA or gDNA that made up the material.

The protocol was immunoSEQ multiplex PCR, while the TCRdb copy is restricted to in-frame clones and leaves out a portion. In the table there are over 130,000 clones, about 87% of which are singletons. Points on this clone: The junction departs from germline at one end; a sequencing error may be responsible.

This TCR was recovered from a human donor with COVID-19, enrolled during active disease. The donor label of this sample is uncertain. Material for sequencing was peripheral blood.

The CDR3 DNA reads TGTGCCAGCAGCCACGGACAGGCGAAGTCCGCGTTC. It specifies CASSHGQAKSAF. The chain combines TRBV7-8 with TRBJ2-7; 7 bases are shared with TRBD1. The germline gives CDR1 SGHVS, CDR2 FQNEAQ. The CDR3 runs to 12 residues.